These T cell receptor beta chains were read from a single sample in a study of cytomegalovirus exposure and HLA in healthy donors. Assay used: immunoSEQ multiplex PCR; TCRdb lists only in-frame clones, some missing. The sample comprises some 130,000 clones, 66% of which are singletons, and 1.5% to 2% rests with the top ten. Sequences were obtained from PBMCs. These receptors came from a human donor in good health. Both conserved end residues are part of each CDR3. A D gene is named only where the DNA matches it firmly. Rows give clone size only sometimes, using once, few, many, or a class for an expanded clone.

clone_size j_call v_call d_call cdr3_aa cdr3_nt
. TRBJ2-6 TRBV4-1 TRBD1 CASSQDNRDRVFSGANVLTF TGCGCCAGCAGCCAAGATAATCGGGACAGGGTTTTCTCTGGGGCCAACGTCCTGACTTTC
. TRBJ2-5 TRBV19 TRBD1 CASSTRGMQETQYF TGTGCCAGTAGTACCAGGGGGATGCAAGAGACCCAGTACTTC
. TRBJ2-3 TRBV5-1 TRBD2 CASMGGRRTDTQYF TGCGCCAGCATGGGCGGGAGGAGGACAGATACGCAGTATTTT
once TRBJ1-4 TRBV28 . CASSFRQFNEKLFF TGTGCCAGCAGTTTCCGACAGTTTAATGAAAAACTGTTTTTT
. TRBJ2-3 TRBV4-1 . CASSQGVNGDTQYF TGCGCCAGCAGCCAAGGCGTAAACGGGGATACGCAGTATTTT
. TRBJ2-7 TRBV18 TRBD2 CASSPVSGAYEQYF TGTGCCAGCTCACCCGTAAGCGGGGCCTACGAGCAGTACTTC
. TRBJ2-7 TRBV18 . CASSLSGSGEYEQYF TGTGCCAGCTCTCTCAGCGGTTCAGGGGAGTACGAGCAGTACTTC
few TRBJ2-7 TRBV9 . CASSSGSEQYF TGTGCCAGCAGTTCAGGGTCCGAGCAGTACTTC
. TRBJ2-1 TRBV28 . CASSFLGGNNEQFF TGTGCCAGCAGTTTCCTCGGCGGGAACAATGAGCAGTTCTTC
. TRBJ2-7 TRBV6-6 . CASSTAYEQYF TGTGCCAGCAGTACTGCCTACGAGCAGTACTTC
. TRBJ1-2 TRBV28 . CASLDGRYYGYTF TGTGCCAGCCTTGATGGGAGGTACTATGGCTACACCTTC
. TRBJ2-2 TRBV18 TRBD1 CASSPSGGRTRLGELFF TGTGCCAGCTCACCATCAGGGGGAAGGACTCGCTTAGGGGAGCTGTTTTTT
few TRBJ2-2 TRBV18 . CASSPGGYTGELFF TGTGCCAGCTCACCAGGGGGCTACACCGGGGAGCTGTTTTTT
. TRBJ2-7 TRBV5-4 TRBD1 CASSSNRGTYEQYF TGTGCCAGCAGCAGCAACAGGGGCACCTACGAGCAGTACTTC
. TRBJ2-3 TRBV6-5 . CASSPNRDPRNTQYF TGTGCCAGCAGCCCCAACAGGGACCCGCGTAATACGCAGTATTTT
. TRBJ2-2 TRBV19 . CASKHRDTGELFF TGTGCCAGCAAGCACAGGGACACCGGGGAGCTGTTTTTT
. TRBJ2-7 TRBV5-4 . CASSLKDRLYEQYF TGTGCCAGCAGCTTGAAGGACAGACTCTACGAGCAGTACTTC
few TRBJ2-2 TRBV12-5 . CASVDQGTGELFF TGTGCTAGTGTCGACCAGGGGACCGGGGAGCTGTTTTTT
. TRBJ2-4 TRBV9 . CASSDGGSGKNIQYF TGTGCCAGCAGCGATGGGGGCAGCGGCAAAAACATTCAGTACTTC
few TRBJ2-1 TRBV4-3 TRBD1 CASSLDRVPYNEQFF TGCGCCAGCAGCCTGGACAGGGTCCCCTACAATGAGCAGTTCTTC
once TRBJ2-7 TRBV6-1 TRBD1 CASRGQGIPYEQYF TGTGCCAGCAGAGGACAGGGTATTCCCTACGAGCAGTACTTC
. TRBJ2-7 TRBV4-1 TRBD1 CASSAREGTGSLEQYF TGCGCCAGCAGCGCAAGGGAGGGGACAGGGTCATTAGAGCAGTACTTC
few TRBJ1-2 TRBV13 . CASSLGVEGYGYTF TGTGCCAGCAGCTTAGGTGTTGAGGGCTATGGCTACACCTTC
. TRBJ2-7 TRBV5-8 . CASSLAGDSSYEQYF TGTGCCAGCAGCTTGGCGGGGGACAGCTCCTACGAGCAGTACTTC
few TRBJ2-2 TRBV28 TRBD2 CASSFRLAGTGELFF TGTGCCAGCAGTTTTAGACTAGCGGGTACCGGGGAGCTGTTTTTT
. TRBJ2-5 TRBV19 TRBD2 CARGRGSGGKTQYF TGTGCCAGGGGGCGCGGGAGCGGTGGAAAGACCCAGTACTTC
. TRBJ1-4 TRBV6-1 TRBD1 CASSVMDRINEKLFF TGTGCCAGCAGTGTTATGGACAGGATTAATGAAAAACTGTTTTTT
. TRBJ1-1 TRBV11-3 TRBD1 CASGGRGQGGTEAFF TGTGCCAGCGGGGGGAGGGGACAGGGGGGCACTGAAGCTTTCTTT
. TRBJ2-7 TRBV14 . CASSRKDSLSYEQYF TGTGCCAGCAGCCGTAAGGACAGTCTCTCCTACGAGCAGTACTTC
. TRBJ2-7 TRBV28 . CASQSRGSSYEQYF TGTGCCAGCCAAAGCCGGGGGAGCTCCTACGAGCAGTACTTC
. TRBJ1-2 TRBV15 TRBD1 CATSPGRDRNYGYTF TGTGCCACCAGCCCAGGAAGGGACAGGAACTATGGCTACACCTTC
. TRBJ2-3 TRBV7-9 TRBD2 CASNPRASGSRGTDTQYF TGTGCCAGCAACCCGAGGGCTAGCGGGAGCCGGGGCACAGATACGCAGTATTTT
. TRBJ2-5 TRBV7-2 TRBD1 CASSFGQGARETQYF TGTGCCAGCAGCTTCGGACAGGGGGCTAGGGAGACCCAGTACTTC
. TRBJ2-7 TRBV5-1 . CASSLLQGPAGYEQYF TGCGCCAGCAGCTTATTGCAGGGGCCTGCTGGCTACGAGCAGTACTTC
. TRBJ1-2 TRBV2 TRBD1 CATEQGAIYGYTF TGTGCCACCGAACAGGGGGCGATATATGGCTACACCTTC
. TRBJ2-2 TRBV11-2 . CASSLLISFRSANTGELFF TGTGCCAGCAGCTTGCTCATTTCCTTTCGGAGCGCGAACACCGGGGAGCTGTTTTTT
. TRBJ2-1 TRBV4-2 TRBD2 CASSPRGGRHNEQFF TGTGCCAGCAGCCCCAGGGGCGGGAGGCACAATGAGCAGTTCTTC
. TRBJ1-1 TRBV5-1 . CASSLGGQGTEAFF TGCGCCAGCAGCCTTGGGGGCCAGGGGACTGAAGCTTTCTTT
few TRBJ2-5 TRBV4-1 . CASSQVMRQETQYF TGCGCCAGCAGCCAAGTCATGCGCCAAGAGACCCAGTACTTC
. TRBJ1-1 TRBV19 . CASSITQNTEAFF TGTGCCAGTAGTATTACACAGAACACTGAAGCTTTCTTT
. TRBJ2-7 TRBV5-5 TRBD2 CASSGAGTSSEQYF TGTGCCAGCAGCGGAGCCGGGACTAGCTCCGAGCAGTACTTC
. TRBJ2-1 TRBV29-1 . CSGLEYNEQFF TGCAGCGGACTAGAATACAATGAGCAGTTCTTC
. TRBJ2-7 TRBV28 . CASSAYVYEQYF TGTGCCAGCAGTGCCTACGTCTACGAGCAGTACTTC
. TRBJ2-2 TRBV2 . CASSVMGHLAGELFF TGTGCCAGCAGTGTTATGGGACACCTTGCCGGGGAGCTGTTTTTT
. TRBJ2-3 TRBV7-6 TRBD2 CASSLAAGGSDTQYF TGTGCCAGCAGCTTAGCCGCTGGCGGGAGTGATACGCAGTATTTT
. TRBJ1-1 TRBV2 . CASSEESGAGAFF TGTGCCAGCAGTGAAGAGTCGGGCGCGGGAGCTTTCTTT
. TRBJ2-7 TRBV11-2 TRBD1 CASTDRLYEQYF TGTGCCAGCACGGACAGGCTCTACGAGCAGTACTTC
. TRBJ1-5 TRBV28 . CASSLSGNNQPQHF TGTGCCAGCAGTTTATCAGGGAATAATCAGCCCCAGCATTTT
few TRBJ1-4 TRBV18 TRBD1 CASSRSPGQDEKLFF TGTGCCAGCTCACGCTCCCCGGGACAGGATGAAAAACTGTTTTTT
. TRBJ2-1 TRBV15 . CATSSDRTAANYNEQFF TGTGCCACCAGCTCGGACCGGACAGCTGCTAATTACAATGAGCAGTTCTTC
. TRBJ2-7 TRBV5-1 . CASSLVYNSYEQYF TGCGCCAGCAGCTTGGTGTATAACTCCTACGAGCAGTACTTC
. TRBJ2-1 TRBV5-6 . CASSLATRDPGEQFF TGTGCCAGCAGCTTGGCCACACGGGATCCGGGTGAGCAGTTCTTC
. TRBJ2-2 TRBV4-1 . CASSQAVAANTGELFF TGCGCCAGCAGCCAGGCCGTAGCGGCGAACACCGGGGAGCTGTTTTTT